This passage covers 21 T cell receptor beta chains from one sample sequenced in a study of Ad26.COV2.S vaccination and SARS-CoV-2 variants. Treatment denoted: 15 to 20 received Ad26.COV2.S at low or high dose, single or two shots; 5 received placebo; per-sample allocation not given. Collection of samples fell on day 63 after the first vaccine or placebo injection. Measured with immunoSEQ multiplex PCR; TCRdb has only the in-frame clones, and not every one. Of about 420,000 clones in the sample, around 87% were seen once. This material consisted of peripheral blood, taken in a trial of Ad26.COV2.S vaccine versus placebo. The receptor source for this set is a person aged 18-60 years who received the Ad26.COV2.S COVID-19 vaccine or a placebo.

This chain uses TRBV4-1 with TRBJ2-2, with 8 bases that match TRBD1. The germline gives CDR1 MGHRA, CDR2 YSYEKL. The V gene end was trimmed by 3 bases and the J gene end by 5 bases; junction bases not matched to a gene: 5. CDR3 length: 15 residues. The CDR3 loop reads CASSHQGAGTGELFF. CDR3 DNA: TGCGCCAGCAGCCACCAGGGGGCCGGTACCGGGGAGCTGTTTTTT.

This chain links TRBV3-1 (or the pseudogene TRBV3-2) with TRBJ2-2; TRBD2 agrees at 9 bases. The CDR3 runs 16 residues. J was trimmed by 6 bases and V by 3 bases; bases with no gene match: 8. From germline, CDR1 is LGHDT and CDR2 YNNKEL (reference sequence). In DNA, the CDR3 is TGTGCCAGCAGCCATGCCGGGACTAGCTTACCCGGGGAGCTGTTTTTT. Translating it yields CASSHAGTSLPGELFF.

This chain uses TRBV4-3 with TRBJ1-6; possible D gene TRBD1, 6 bases. Per the germline V gene, CDR1 is LGHNA and CDR2 is YSLEER. Trimming removed 0 bases at V and 10 bases at J, with 13 bases between. The CDR3 runs 15 residues. This CDR3 is CASSQDNREGSPLHF. The CDR3 DNA reads TGCGCCAGCAGCCAAGATAACAGGGAAGGGTCACCCCTCCACTTT.

V gene TRBV14 combines with J gene TRBJ2-1; 8 bases align to TRBD2. The J segment lost 0 bases and the V segment lost 5 bases, leaving 12 bases of the junction unmatched. There are 18 residues in the CDR3. Germline V gene lookup returns CDR1 SGHDN and CDR2 FVKESK. The CDR3, as DNA: TGTGCCAGCAGCAGGGGACTAGACATCTTTAACTCCTACAATGAGCAGTTCTTC. Translation: CASSRGLDIFNSYNEQFF.

V usage is TRBV15 and J usage is TRBJ1-2; 9 bases map to TRBD1. This CDR3 is built from 16 residues. The germline gives CDR1 LNHNV, CDR2 YYDKDF (reference sequence). Trimming took 5 bases from V and 5 from J; bases not matched to a gene: 12. CDR3 coding DNA: TGTGCCACCAGCGTTACCGGGACAGGGAGAGGGTATGGCTACACCTTC. It codes for CATSVTGTGRGYGYTF.

The rearrangement uses TRBV30 and TRBJ2-5, with D possibly TRBD2 on 5 matching bases. The CDR3 consists of 13 residues. V was trimmed by 4 bases and J by 5 bases, leaving 14 bases between them. The germline CDR1 and CDR2 sequences are GTSNPN and SVGIG (reference sequence). The CDR3 DNA sequence: TGTGCCTGGACCTCGGGGAGATGGGAGACCCAGTACTTC. The encoded protein is CAWTSGRWETQYF.

The chain carries TRBV11-2 and TRBJ2-3, with D tentatively TRBD1 or TRBD2 (5 bases each). The length of the CDR3 is 15 residues. The ends were cut back, 1 base at V and 0 bases at J, with 8 bases in the middle. Germline V gives CDR1 SGHAT, CDR2 FQNNGV. The DNA of the CDR3 is TGTGCCAGCAGCTTAGGCCGGGGCAGCACAGATACGCAGTATTTT. Protein: CASSLGRGSTDTQYF.

The rearrangement joins TRBV2 to TRBJ2-5; the match to TRBD2 covers 10 bases. Germline V gene data show CDR1 as SNHLY and CDR2 as FYNNEI. The CDR3 runs 13 residues. Germline trimming cut 6 bases from V and 2 bases from J; bases unmatched to any gene: 0. The CDR3 here is CASRGLAQETQYF. For the CDR3, the DNA is TGTGCCAGCAGGGGACTAGCGCAAGAGACCCAGTACTTC.

This chain's CDR3 is CASSISAALTGELFF. In nucleotides, the CDR3 is TGTGCCAGTAGTATATCTGCAGCGCTCACCGGGGAGCTGTTTTTT. The chain combines TRBV19 with TRBJ2-2, with D unresolved. The CDR3 is 15 residues long. The germline V gene has CDR1 LNHDA and CDR2 SQIVND (reference sequence). Trimming took 2 bases from V and 4 from J, leaving 11 bases between them.

In this sample, this clone turned up once. The genes are TRBV7-8 and TRBJ2-3; TRBD1 matches at 7 bases. V dropped 3 bases and J dropped 1; count of bases not matched to a gene: 7. The germline gives CDR1 SGHVS, CDR2 FQNEAQ. CDR3 length: 16 amino acids. The CDR3 loop is CASSFLQGLGTDTQYF. The CDR3 DNA reads TGTGCCAGCAGCTTCCTACAGGGGTTAGGCACAGATACGCAGTATTTT.

The chain is built from TRBV11-2 and TRBJ1-3, with unresolved D. CDR1 and CDR2 from the germline V gene are SGHAT and FQNNGV. The CDR3 loop spans 14 amino acids. Trimming cost V 3 bases and J 0 bases, with 6 bases left between them. CDR3 in amino acids: CASSFDASGNTIYF. The CDR3 region has the DNA TGTGCCAGCAGCTTCGACGCCTCTGGAAACACCATATATTTT.

The chain employs TRBV19 and TRBJ1-1; tentatively, D is TRBD1 (5 bases). V was trimmed by 7 bases and J by 0 bases, leaving 12 bases between them. CDR1 LNHDA and CDR2 SQIVND come from the germline V gene (reference sequence). The CDR3 contains 14 residues. This chain's CDR3 is CASNIWGMNTEAFF. DNA of the CDR3: TGTGCCAGTAACATATGGGGCATGAACACTGAAGCTTTCTTT.

The V and J genes are TRBV21-1 and TRBJ1-6; TRBD1, the table's D call, lacks a check against the DNA. TRBV21-1 is labeled a pseudogene. The CDR3 length is 16 residues. The CDR3 DNA reads as TGTGCCAGCAGCAAAGAAGAGAGACATGGTAATTCACCCCTCCACTTT. Translated: CASSKEERHGNSPLHF.

The rearrangement uses TRBV6-6 and TRBJ1-3; D is uncertain. Germline V gene sequence: CDR1 MNHNY, CDR2 SVGAGI (reference sequence). The CDR3 is 15 amino acids. V lost 2 bases and J 5 bases, leaving 13 bases between the germline ends. The CDR3 bases are TGTGCCAGCAGTTACGAGCGGGGAGGGAGAAACACCATATATTTT. Its protein is CASSYERGGRNTIYF.

The J gene is TRBJ2-1, the V gene TRBV11-1; D remains ambiguous. Germline V gene sequence: CDR1 SGHAT, CDR2 FQDESV (reference sequence). Trimming took 5 bases from V and 3 from J, leaving 11 bases between them. The length of the CDR3 is 14 residues. DNA of the CDR3: TGTGCCAGCAGCCCCGTGGGCATCTACAATGAGCAGTTCTTC. This sequence encodes CASSPVGIYNEQFF.

The CDR3 loop reads CASSLERTISEQYF. CDR3 nucleotide sequence: TGTGCCAGCAGCTTAGAGAGGACGATCTCCGAGCAGTACTTC. The V gene is TRBV11-2, the J gene TRBJ2-7; D is undetermined. Germline loops: CDR1 SGHAT, CDR2 FQNNGV. Trimming took off 0 bases at V and 6 bases at J, with 12 bases between the two ends. CDR3 size: 14 residues.

This chain uses TRBV6-2 or TRBV6-3 with TRBJ2-1, with a tentative D call TRBD1 (6 bases). Germline V gene data show CDR1 as MNHEY and CDR2 as SVGEGT. The ends were cut back, 5 bases at V and 8 bases at J, with 13 bases in the middle. This CDR3 spans 13 amino acids. CDR3 bases: TGTGCCAGCAGTCTGGGTACAGGGTATGAGCAGTTCTTC. Protein sequence: CASSLGTGYEQFF.

The CDR3 loop is CASSPGTGGLDSPLHF. The DNA for the CDR3 is TGTGCCAGCAGCCCCGGGACAGGGGGCTTGGATTCACCCCTCCACTTT. The chain employs TRBV3-1 (or the pseudogene TRBV3-2) and TRBJ1-6, with TRBD1 matching 12 bases. J gave up 8 bases and V 4 bases, and 6 bases lay outside the gene matches. Looked up from germline, CDR1 is LGHDT and CDR2 is YNNKEL (reference sequence). The CDR3 consists of 16 residues.

The J gene is TRBJ2-4, the V gene TRBV25-1; D is unclear. The CDR3 contains 13 residues. Trimming took off 7 bases at V and 7 bases at J, with 14 bases between the two ends. CDR1 MGHDK and CDR2 SYGVNS come from the germline V gene. The CDR3 DNA is TGTGCCAGCAACGGACCCCAGTCCAACATTCAGTACTTC. Translation: CASNGPQSNIQYF.

The rearrangement joins TRBV30 to TRBJ1-6; 7 bases map to TRBD1. CDR1 GTSNPN and CDR2 SVGIG come from the germline V gene (reference sequence). Trimming removed 5 bases from V and 5 bases from J; junction bases left unmatched: 6. This CDR3 spans 14 amino acids. The chain's CDR3 is CAWSSGTDNSPLHF. The CDR3 DNA reads as TGTGCCTGGTCCTCCGGGACAGATAATTCACCCCTCCACTTT.

This clone was detected a few times. V and J are TRBV5-8 and TRBJ1-1, with unresolved D. The germline V gene encodes CDR1 SGHTS and CDR2 YDEGEE. The CDR3 is 14 amino acids. V was trimmed by 1 base and J by 2 bases, leaving 9 bases between them. Here the CDR3 reads CASSLRVINTEAFF. Here the CDR3 DNA reads TGTGCCAGCAGCTTGAGAGTTATCAACACTGAAGCTTTCTTT.